This T cell receptor (beta chain) originates from a study of OX40 agonist ivuxolimab in advanced cancers. Study as a whole: Patients were 65% to 85% male with ages roughly 20 to 85, mean about 60.

The study's findings and limits: In the expanded peripheral T cells, antigen specificity was never determined. CD4+ and CD8+ blood T cells expanded clonally by week 6 at 0.1 to 3.0 mg/kg.

TCRdb keeps only in-frame clones here, not all; method: immunoSEQ multiplex PCR. The sample has 20,000 to 25,000 clones, 87% seen once. On this clone itself: The antigen is not known.

The V and J ends lost 3 bases and 4 bases, in that order; junction bases with no gene match: 10. CDR1 KGHSH and CDR2 LQKENI come from the germline V gene. The CDR3 consists of 17 residues. Any history of autoimmune disease or systemic immunosuppression disqualified patients. The TCR comes from an adult with an advanced solid tumor such as melanoma, head and neck, liver or kidney cancer. The chain uses TRBV18 and TRBJ2-3, with 10 bases lining up with TRBD1. The specimen was CD4+ or CD8+ T cells sorted from blood, collected in a trial of the OX40 agonist ivuxolimab. CDR3 sequence (DNA): TGTGCCAGCTCACCGCCCCTCGGGACAGGGGAGGCAGATACGCAGTATTTT. It encodes CASSPPLGTGEADTQYF.